These 9 T cell receptor beta chains originate from one sample sequenced in a study of blood T cell repertoires in COVID-19. The assay was immunoSEQ multiplex PCR, and TCRdb's table has in-frame clones only and misses some. The sample comprises 300,000 or so clones, more than 80% of which are singletons, and nearly 6.5% rests with the top ten. Sequences were obtained from peripheral blood. These receptors were taken from a young man who had recovered from COVID-19.

The CDR3 reads CASSLGDYPKDEQFF. The CDR3 DNA reads TGTGCCAGCAGTTTAGGGGACTACCCCAAGGATGAGCAGTTCTTC. This chain connects TRBV27 to TRBJ2-1, with 7 bases aligning to TRBD2. This CDR3 contains 15 residues. The J segment lost 8 bases and the V segment lost 2 bases, leaving 9 bases of the junction unmatched. Per germline, CDR1 MNHEY and CDR2 SMNVEV (reference sequence).

The chain is built from TRBV19 and TRBJ2-3, with TRBD1 matching over 7 bases. Germline assignment: CDR1 LNHDA and CDR2 SQIVND (reference sequence). V was pared by 3 bases and J by 0 bases, with 3 bases of the junction left unmatched. The CDR3 contains 15 residues. The DNA of the CDR3 is TGTGCCAGTAGTATGGGGACAGCTAGCACAGATACGCAGTATTTT. Protein: CASSMGTASTDTQYF.

The CDR3 DNA sequence: TGTGCCAGCAGCCAAGGATCCAGGAAACTGTTTTTT. Its protein product is CASSQGSRKLFF. This chain links TRBV14 with TRBJ1-4; D unresolved. CDR1 and CDR2 (germline): SGHDN, FVKESK. This CDR3 comprises 12 residues. Between the trimmed V and J ends, which lost 1 base and 11 bases, there was a span of 8 bases.

This chain uses TRBV18 with TRBJ2-7; D is possibly TRBD2 (6 bases). Trimming left V 3 bases short and J 5 bases short, with 17 bases between. This CDR3 is built from 15 residues. Germline V gene lookup returns CDR1 KGHSH and CDR2 LQKENI. The CDR3 is CASSPPGVSFDEQYF. The DNA of the CDR3 is TGTGCCAGCTCACCGCCGGGGGTGAGTTTCGACGAGCAGTACTTC.

This chain connects TRBV6-5 to TRBJ1-6, with D possibly being TRBD1 (6 bases). V lost 10 bases and J lost 0, with 10 bases in between. Germline V gene sequence: CDR1 MNHEY, CDR2 SVGAGI. CDR3 length: 14 amino acids. For the CDR3, the DNA is TGTGCCACTACAGGGAGCTCCTATAATTCACCCCTCCACTTT. Protein: CATTGSSYNSPLHF.

This clone has a single count. The V call is TRBV21-1, the J call TRBJ2-1; TRBD2, as called in the table, went unchecked against the DNA. TRBV21-1 is noted as a pseudogene. This CDR3 is 15 amino acids long. In nucleotides, the CDR3 is TGTGCCAGCAGCAGACGACTAGCTTGTTACAATGAGCAGTTCTTC. As protein: CASSRRLACYNEQFF.

The chain links TRBV2 to TRBJ2-3; 8 positions match TRBD1. Per germline, CDR1 SNHLY and CDR2 FYNNEI. Trimming took 0 bases from V and 5 from J; bases not matched to a gene: 13. The CDR3 extends over 18 amino acids. CDR3 protein: CASSEALLSGGAGDTQYF. The CDR3 DNA is TGTGCCAGCAGTGAAGCGCTTCTGTCAGGGGGCGCAGGAGATACGCAGTATTTT.

This clone was observed once. The rearrangement links TRBV20-1 to TRBJ2-1, with 13 nucleotides matching TRBD2. V dropped 3 bases and J dropped 7; count of bases not matched to a gene: 15. Germline CDR1 is DFQATT and CDR2 is SNEGSKA (reference sequence). The CDR3 length is 18 residues. CDR3 nucleotide sequence: TGCAGTGCTAGTCATCTACCCAGGACTAGCGGGAGACTAAATGAGCAGTTCTTC. Translated, it gives CSASHLPRTSGRLNEQFF.

This clone was observed a single time. This rearrangement joins TRBV29-1 to TRBJ1-1; D is undetermined. Germline V CDR1 and CDR2: SQVTM, ANQGSEA. The V gene lost 6 bases and the J gene lost 1 base, with 12 bases spanning the gap. CDR3 length: 13 residues. CDR3 in DNA: TGCAGCGTCGGCGCCGGGTGGAACACTGAAGCTTTCTTT. It translates to CSVGAGWNTEAFF.